This TCR beta chain derives from a study of OX40 agonist ivuxolimab in advanced cancers. Study-wide context: People in dose escalation had one of these cancers: hepatocellular carcinoma, melanoma, renal cell or head and neck cancer.

Autoimmune disease history or systemic immunosuppression was exclusionary. Cycle 7 day 1, cycle 4 day 1, and baseline were the timepoints at which blood was sampled. Libraries were prepared by immunoSEQ multiplex PCR; TCRdb keeps only in-frame clonotypes and omits some of them. Here the sample spans some 43,000 clones, more than 70% being singletons. This clone was recorded only once. This receptor was identified in an adult with an advanced solid tumor such as melanoma, head and neck, liver or kidney cancer. The sequenced sample was CD4+ or CD8+ T cells sorted from blood, obtained in a trial of the OX40 agonist ivuxolimab.

The chain's CDR3 is CASRKTGGESANTGELFF. CDR3 sequence (DNA): TGCGCCAGTCGGAAGACAGGGGGCGAATCCGCGAACACCGGGGAGCTGTTTTTT. V is TRBV5-1 and J is TRBJ2-2; the match to TRBD1 covers 10 bases. V shed 8 bases and J 0 bases; nucleotides not matched to a gene: 13. This CDR3 has 18 residues. Germline values: CDR1 SGHRS, CDR2 YFSETQ. Full variable domain (outside the CDR3, taken from reference TRBV5-1 and TRBJ2-2): KAGVTQTPRYLIKTRGQQVTLSCSPISGHRSVSWYQQTPGQGLQFLFEYFSETQRNKGNFPGRFSGRQFSNSRSEMNVSTLELGDSALYLCASRKTGGESANTGELFFGEGSRLTVL.